This is a list of T cell receptor beta chains from one sample in a study of patients and donors after allogeneic stem cell transplantation. TCRdb reprocessed the RT-PCR reads via MiXCR and lists one record per CDR3 protein. The repertoire includes 150,000 or so distinct CDR3 sequences, more than 20% of them detected once, and roughly 26% sits in the top ten. The sequenced sample was blood, either unsorted or a sorted T cell fraction (not recorded which). These receptors came from a human donor who was either an allogeneic HSCT recipient or a stem cell or donor lymphocyte infusion donor (not recorded which). It is not recorded whose cells these are; they may come from a transplant donor. Each CDR3 is given with its conserved first and last residue. The D gene is left open where the match is weak. Clone sizes are given selectively: once, few, many, or a class where the clone is expanded.

J: TRBJ2-1; V: TRBV7-8; size: NA; D: NA; length: 16; DNA: TGTGCCAGCAGCTCCCATCTAGGGGAGATTCGAAATGAGCAGTTCTTC; CDR3: CASSSHLGEIRNEQFF
J: TRBJ2-1; V: TRBV3-1; size: few; D: TRBD2; length: 16; DNA: TGTGCCAGCAGCCATCTAGCGGGGGGGCCTCGGGATGAGCAGTTCTTC; CDR3: CASSHLAGGPRDEQFF
J: TRBJ1-2; V: TRBV20-1; size: few; D: NA; length: 14; DNA: TGCAGTGCTAGGGAAGACGGGGCTAACTATGGCTACACCTTC; CDR3: CSAREDGANYGYTF
J: TRBJ1-5; V: TRBV10-3; size: NA; D: NA; length: 14; DNA: TGTGCCATCAGTGAAGGGAGGAGCAATCAGCCCCAGCATTTT; CDR3: CAISEGRSNQPQHF
J: TRBJ2-2; V: TRBV12-3/TRBV12-4; size: once; D: NA; length: 16; DNA: TGTGCCAGCAGTTTGGGGAGGAGGGCTAACACCGGGGAGCTGTTTTTT; CDR3: CASSLGRRANTGELFF
J: TRBJ1-4; V: TRBV27; size: few; D: NA; length: 16; DNA: TGTGCCAGCAGCGGAGGGTATTTGGCAACTAATGAAAAACTGTTTTTT; CDR3: CASSGGYLATNEKLFF
J: TRBJ1-5; V: TRBV12-3/TRBV12-4; size: NA; D: NA; length: 13; DNA: TGTGCCAGCAGTTTAGTATGGATGCAGCCCCAGCATTTT; CDR3: CASSLVWMQPQHF
J: TRBJ1-1; V: TRBV5-1; size: few; D: TRBD1; length: 19; DNA: TGCGCCAGCAGCTCCTCAGCAGGGGGGTTGTATTACCCGAACACTGAAGCTTTCTTT; CDR3: CASSSSAGGLYYPNTEAFF
J: TRBJ1-1; V: TRBV7-9; size: many; D: NA; length: 16; DNA: TGTGCCAGCAGCTTCGAGGGGACCCACATGAACACTGAAGCTTTCTTT; CDR3: CASSFEGTHMNTEAFF
J: TRBJ1-1; V: TRBV20-1; size: NA; D: NA; length: 19; DNA: TGCAGTGCAAAAATACCGGGGCAGACAATAAGGAATTCGAACACTGAAGCTTTCTTT; CDR3: CSAKIPGQTIRNSNTEAFF
J: TRBJ2-2; V: TRBV6-2/TRBV6-3; size: NA; D: TRBD2; length: 16; DNA: TGTGCCAGCAGTTACCCAGGACTAGTGCACACCGGGGAGCTGTTTTTT; CDR3: CASSYPGLVHTGELFF
J: TRBJ1-1; V: TRBV12-3/TRBV12-4; size: few; D: NA; length: 14; DNA: TGTGCCAGCAGTTTTGGCAGCATGAACACTGAAGCTTTCTTT; CDR3: CASSFGSMNTEAFF
J: TRBJ1-2; V: TRBV29-1; size: NA; D: TRBD1; length: 12; DNA: TGCAGCGTTCCCGGGACAGGGAACGGCTACACCTTC; CDR3: CSVPGTGNGYTF
J: TRBJ1-1; V: TRBV7-2; size: many; D: NA; length: 14; DNA: TGTGCCAGCAGCTTAGCGTTTCGAAACACTGAAGCTTTCTTT; CDR3: CASSLAFRNTEAFF
J: TRBJ1-1; V: TRBV5-1; size: NA; D: TRBD1; length: 14; DNA: TGCGCCAGCAGCCCAGGGGGGAGAAACACTGAAGCTTTCTTT; CDR3: CASSPGGRNTEAFF
J: TRBJ1-2; V: TRBV6-4; size: NA; D: NA; length: 18; DNA: TGTGCCAGCAGTGATGGATTAGGGGGTCAAGGGTTGAACTATGGCTACACCTTC; CDR3: CASSDGLGGQGLNYGYTF
J: TRBJ1-1; V: TRBV20-1; size: many; D: NA; length: 13; DNA: TGCAGTGCTACGAGGGCCAGGAACACTGAAGCTTTCTTT; CDR3: CSATRARNTEAFF
J: TRBJ2-2; V: TRBV12-3/TRBV12-4; size: once; D: NA; length: 17; DNA: TGTGCCAGCAGTAGCTTCTGGGAGGCTTCGAACACCGGGGAGCTGTTTTTT; CDR3: CASSSFWEASNTGELFF
J: TRBJ2-3; V: TRBV5-1; size: few; D: TRBD1; length: 15; DNA: TGCGCCAGCAGCTTGGGGGACAGAAACACAGATACGCAGTATTTT; CDR3: CASSLGDRNTDTQYF
J: TRBJ2-2; V: TRBV7-6; size: few; D: NA; length: 16; DNA: TGTGCCAGCAGCTTAGGTAGCTACAGGGACCACGGGGAGCTGTTTTTT; CDR3: CASSLGSYRDHGELFF
J: TRBJ2-3; V: TRBV29-1; size: NA; D: TRBD2; length: 15; DNA: TGCAGCGATAAAACTAGCGGGAGCCCCCCAGATACGCAGTATTTT; CDR3: CSDKTSGSPPDTQYF
J: TRBJ1-1; V: TRBV12-3/TRBV12-4; size: many; D: TRBD1; length: 13; DNA: TGTGCCAGCAGTTGGACAGGTCGGACTGAAGCTTTCTTT; CDR3: CASSWTGRTEAFF
J: TRBJ2-1; V: TRBV20-1; size: few; D: NA; length: 16; DNA: TGCAGTGCTAGCAGCAGGGGTCAGAGCTCCTACAATGAGCAGTTCTTC; CDR3: CSASSRGQSSYNEQFF
J: TRBJ2-5; V: TRBV10-3; size: few; D: NA; length: 17; DNA: TGTGCCATCAGTGAGACCCTTCCCCCCAGCCGTCAAGAGACCCAGTACTTC; CDR3: CAISETLPPSRQETQYF
J: TRBJ1-1; V: TRBV13; size: few; D: TRBD1; length: 14; DNA: TGTGCCAGCAGGCGGGGACAGCAGAACACTGAAGCTTTCTTT; CDR3: CASRRGQQNTEAFF
J: TRBJ2-1; V: TRBV9; size: once; D: NA; length: 14; DNA: TGTGCCAGCAGCGTAGGCGGGGCGGTCAATGAGCAGTTCTTC; CDR3: CASSVGGAVNEQFF
J: TRBJ2-3; V: TRBV9; size: NA; D: TRBD1; length: 17; DNA: TGTGCCAGCAGCAGTTCGGACAGGGCACGCAAGGTAGATACGCAGTATTTT; CDR3: CASSSSDRARKVDTQYF
J: TRBJ1-4; V: TRBV7-9; size: many; D: NA; length: 14; DNA: TGTGCCGCCGCGCGGACAGCAACTAATGAAAAACTGTTTTTT; CDR3: CAAARTATNEKLFF
J: TRBJ2-2; V: TRBV5-1; size: once; D: NA; length: 14; DNA: TGCGCCAGCAGCTTGACAGGGTGGACCGGGGAGCTGTTTTTT; CDR3: CASSLTGWTGELFF
J: TRBJ2-5; V: TRBV5-6; size: NA; D: NA; length: 12; DNA: TGTGCCAGCAGCTTCGAGAGGGAGACCCAGTACTTC; CDR3: CASSFERETQYF
J: TRBJ1-1; V: TRBV12-3/TRBV12-4; size: few; D: NA; length: 16; DNA: TGTGCCAGCAGTTTAGGGGCGGATAATTTGAACACTGAAGCTTTCTTT; CDR3: CASSLGADNLNTEAFF
J: TRBJ1-5; V: TRBV12-3/TRBV12-4; size: NA; D: NA; length: 14; DNA: TGTGCCAGCAGTCCGTGGGACAGCAATCAGCCCCAGCATTTT; CDR3: CASSPWDSNQPQHF
J: TRBJ1-5; V: TRBV5-1; size: few; D: NA; length: 17; DNA: TGCGCCAGCAGCTCTCCGGGGGGGTCCAGAGGGAATCAGCCCCAGCATTTT; CDR3: CASSSPGGSRGNQPQHF